This T cell receptor beta chain emerged from a study of blood T cell repertoires in COVID-19. Authors' processing steps: From reference gene primer amplification, estimates of nucleated cell counts were derived. Measured with immunoSEQ multiplex PCR; TCRdb has only the in-frame clones, and not every one. The V and J calls and the clone size are those of that table, but D and trimming were determined from the DNA. The sample consists of about 98,000 clones, around four fifths of them appearing once. CDR1 is GTSNPN, CDR2 SVGIG, per germline (reference sequence). This CDR3 has 15 residues. The junction had 15 bases not matched to a gene; V was cut back by 7 bases and J by 8 bases.

The source material was peripheral blood. The source of this sequence is a human donor in a cohort sampled during active COVID-19. The rearrangement links TRBV30 to TRBJ1-4; 8 bases agree with TRBD1. The CDR3: CASLPRTGTGEKLFF. As DNA, the CDR3 is TGTGCCTCGTTGCCCCGGACCGGGACAGGCGAAAAACTGTTTTTT.